Reported below is one T cell receptor beta chain. Its specificity is unknown. This CDR3 region has 15 residues. The trim removed 7 bases at V and 2 bases at J, leaving 4 bases unmatched. The germline V gene encodes CDR1 SEHNR and CDR2 FQNEAQ (reference sequence). The PCR used 60 Vbeta and 13 Jbeta primers. Produced via immunoSEQ multiplex PCR; TCRdb's table is partial and in-frame only. Found here are 95,000 to 150,000 clones, over 65% of them singletons; the top ten hold roughly a tenth. The record originates from a study of cytomegalovirus exposure and HLA in healthy donors. Whole-study findings and limits: Sequencing had likely introduced a cluster of highly shared sequence variants as an artifact.

Sequenced material: PBMCs. The genes are TRBV7-9 and TRBJ2-2; 10 bases fit TRBD1. The sequence was collected from a man aged 25-45 years in good health and CMV-seropositive. CDR3 sequence (DNA): TGTGCCAGCACTCGACAGGGGGCAAACACCGGGGAGCTGTTTTTT. This gives the protein CASTRQGANTGELFF.